Shown below are 10 T cell receptor beta chains from a single sample sequenced in a study of cytomegalovirus exposure and HLA in healthy donors. Primers for the PCR totalled 60 Vbeta and 13 Jbeta. Produced via immunoSEQ multiplex PCR; TCRdb's table is partial and in-frame only. This sample has nearly 200,000 clones, with roughly 77% found just once. Material for sequencing was PBMCs. These receptor sequences come from a male donor in good health and CMV-seropositive.

V is TRBV9 and J is TRBJ2-5, with 8 bases fitting TRBD2. V gave up 7 bases and J gave up 6 bases; unmatched junction bases: 14. Germline V gene sequence: CDR1 SGDLS, CDR2 YYNGEE. This CDR3 is built from 15 residues. CDR3 sequence: CASALSRGGDQTQYF. CDR3 DNA sequence: TGTGCCAGCGCGCTCTCCCGGGGGGGCGACCAGACCCAGTACTTC.

This chain links TRBV5-1 with TRBJ1-2; TRBD1 might be the D (6 bases). The germline V and J ends were trimmed by 2 bases and 2 bases, with 10 bases remaining between them. CDR1 and CDR2 (germline): SGHRS, YFSETQ. The CDR3 consists of 14 residues. Here the CDR3 reads CASSFRDINYGYTF. Written as DNA, the CDR3 is TGCGCCAGCAGCTTCCGGGACATAAACTATGGCTACACCTTC.

The table lists this clone with a count of one. The gene calls are TRBV7-2 and TRBJ2-5; 9 nucleotides align to TRBD2. The J call may not be correct, given that the DNA end is closer to TRBJ2-7. This CDR3 spans 15 amino acids. Germline V gene data show CDR1 as SGHTA and CDR2 as FQGNSA. The CDR3 loop reads CASGSSSGRVYEQYF. The CDR3 bases are TGTGCCAGCGGATCCAGTAGCGGGAGAGTCTACGAGCAGTACTTC.

This chain uses TRBV9 with TRBJ1-2, with TRBD1 matching 8 bases. CDR3 length: 14 amino acids. V lost 2 bases, J lost 4 bases, and 4 bases stayed unmatched. The germline gives CDR1 SGDLS, CDR2 YYNGEE. The CDR3 protein is CASSVTGVGYGYTF. CDR3 DNA: TGTGCCAGCAGCGTGACAGGGGTCGGCTATGGCTACACCTTC.

The chain combines TRBV29-1 with TRBJ1-2; tentative D call: TRBD1 (5 bases). Trimming removed 6 bases at V and 2 bases at J, with 13 bases between. This CDR3 has 13 amino acids. CDR1 is SQVTM, CDR2 ANQGSEA, per germline. This CDR3 is CSVDLTENYGYTF. The CDR3 bases are TGCAGCGTGGACCTGACAGAGAACTATGGCTACACCTTC.

V usage is TRBV19 and J usage is TRBJ2-7; D remains unclear. Germline V gene sequence: CDR1 LNHDA, CDR2 SQIVND (reference sequence). The ends were cut back, 4 bases at V and 6 bases at J, with 16 bases in the middle. This CDR3 comprises 14 residues. Here the CDR3 DNA reads TGTGCCAGTAGTAGTGTCGTGGGCCCAGGCGAGCAGTACTTC. Protein sequence: CASSSVVGPGEQYF.

The chain has TRBV10-3 and TRBJ1-1; a weak D match, TRBD1 (5 bases). V was cut by 4 bases and J by 1 base, with 13 bases left in between. The germline gives CDR1 ENHRY, CDR2 SYGVKD. The CDR3 has 15 amino acids. CDR3 in amino acids: CAISAGVTTNTEAFF. The CDR3 coding sequence is TGTGCCATCAGTGCGGGGGTGACTACGAACACTGAAGCTTTCTTT.

This chain connects TRBV11-1 to TRBJ2-1; D might be TRBD2 (7 bases). CDR3 length: 13 amino acids. V lost 2 bases and J 6 bases, leaving 8 bases between the germline ends. In germline, CDR1 is SGHAT, CDR2 FQDESV (reference sequence). The CDR3 region has the DNA TGTGCCAGCAGCTTAAGGGGGGGCAATGAGCAGTTCTTC. Its translation: CASSLRGGNEQFF.

The genes are TRBV5-4 and TRBJ2-6; D is ambiguous. Trimming cost V 1 base and J 0 bases, with 5 bases left between them. This CDR3 is 15 amino acids long. CDR1 and CDR2 (germline): SGHNT, YYREEE (reference sequence). DNA for the CDR3: TGTGCCAGCAGCTTGCGTAGCTCTGGGGCCAACGTCCTGACTTTC. Its translation is CASSLRSSGANVLTF.

The J gene is TRBJ1-4, the V gene TRBV5-5, with D perhaps TRBD1 (6 bases). Germline V gives CDR1 SGHKS, CDR2 YYEKEE (reference sequence). This CDR3 region has 15 residues. V lost 2 bases and J lost 8, with 16 bases in between. The DNA for the CDR3 is TGTGCCAGCAGCTTAACCTCGGGGGGGCTGGAAAAACTGTTTTTT. Translated, it gives CASSLTSGGLEKLFF.